Below are 22 T cell receptor beta chains sequenced from a single sample in a study of blood T cell repertoires in COVID-19. Data came from immunoSEQ multiplex PCR; TCRdb stores just in-frame clones and leaves some out. The sample has fewer than 350,000 clones, approximately 85% seen once. Material for sequencing was peripheral blood. The source is a young man with active or convalescent COVID-19.

This clone was observed once. The genes are TRBV5-1 and TRBJ2-7, with D perhaps TRBD1 (5 bases). Trimming stripped 4 bases from V and 4 bases from J, with 15 bases between. The CDR3 length is 14 residues. Per the germline V gene, CDR1 is SGHRS and CDR2 is YFSETQ. This CDR3 is CASSAVNRFYEQYF. The DNA of the CDR3 is TGCGCCAGCAGCGCGGTGAACAGGTTTTACGAGCAGTACTTC.

The rearrangement uses TRBV18 and TRBJ2-3; a weak D match, TRBD1 (6 bases). Between the trimmed V and J ends, which lost 3 bases and 2 bases, there was a span of 15 bases. The CDR3 consists of 16 residues. The germline gives CDR1 KGHSH, CDR2 LQKENI. CDR3 residues: CASSPPNGQLTDTQYF. Here the CDR3 DNA reads TGTGCCAGCTCACCCCCTAATGGACAGCTCACAGATACGCAGTATTTT.

The J gene is TRBJ2-3, the V gene TRBV3-1 (or the pseudogene TRBV3-2); D might be TRBD2 (6 bases). Trimming left V 1 base short and J 4 bases short, with 12 bases between. The CDR3 loop spans 15 amino acids. The germline CDR1 and CDR2 sequences are LGHDT and YNNKEL (reference sequence). In DNA, the CDR3 is TGTGCCAGCAGCCAAGCCGGGGGTGACGCAGATACGCAGTATTTT. It yields the protein CASSQAGGDADTQYF.

The CDR3 nucleotides read TGTGCCAGCAGTTCCGGGACTAGCGGTGAGCCGTATGGCTACACCTTC. Its translation: CASSSGTSGEPYGYTF. The gene calls are TRBV6-2 or TRBV6-3 and TRBJ1-2; a possible D gene is TRBD1 (5 bases). This CDR3 spans 16 amino acids. V shed 4 bases and J shed 5 bases, with 20 bases lying between them. Germline loops: CDR1 MNHEY, CDR2 SVGEGT.

CDR3 nucleotides: TGCGCCAGCAGCTCCTTGTCGGGGGGCGCAGATACGCAGTATTTT. Protein product: CASSSLSGGADTQYF. This rearrangement joins TRBV5-1 to TRBJ2-3; D might be TRBD2 (7 bases). This CDR3 spans 15 amino acids. CDR1 is SGHRS and CDR2 is YFSETQ in the germline V gene. Trimming removed 3 bases at V and 4 bases at J, with 15 bases between.

The rearrangement links TRBV12-3 or TRBV12-4 to TRBJ1-2, with TRBD1 matching over 10 bases. The CDR3 contains 13 residues. V was clipped by 6 bases and J by 12 bases; unmatched bases: 10. CDR3 DNA sequence: TGTGCCAGCAGGATGTCCGGGACAGGGGACGACACCTTC. This codes for CASRMSGTGDDTF.

This clone was counted once. The chain combines TRBV5-5 with TRBJ2-5; a possible D gene is TRBD1 (6 bases). CDR1 is SGHKS, CDR2 YYEKEE, per germline (reference sequence). This CDR3 region has 14 residues. The V end was cut by 0 bases, the J end by 3 bases, with 9 bases between. The CDR3 region has the DNA TGTGCCAGCAGCTTGGGTGGGGGCGAAGAGACCCAGTACTTC. Its protein is CASSLGGGEETQYF.

The genes are TRBV5-6 and TRBJ2-7; tentative D call: TRBD1 (6 bases). Germline V CDR1 and CDR2: SGHDT, YYEEEE. Trimming took off 5 bases at V and 4 bases at J, with 16 bases between the two ends. The CDR3 loop spans 14 amino acids. CDR3 region: CASRETGKGYEQYF. Here the CDR3 DNA reads TGTGCCAGCAGGGAAACAGGGAAAGGGTACGAGCAGTACTTC.

This chain uses TRBV6-2 or TRBV6-3 with TRBJ2-5, with 8 nucleotides matching TRBD1. V dropped 4 bases and J dropped 1; count of bases not matched to a gene: 5. The CDR3 is made up of 15 amino acids. Germline V gene lookup returns CDR1 MNHEY and CDR2 SVGEGT. CDR3 in DNA: TGTGCCAGCAGTTCCATGGGACAGGCCCAAGAGACCCAGTACTTC. This gives the protein CASSSMGQAQETQYF.

This clone has only a few counts. V is TRBV5-6 and J is TRBJ2-7; possibly TRBD1 for D (5 bases). From germline, CDR1 is SGHDT and CDR2 YYEEEE. The CDR3 length is 13 residues. Trimming left V 1 base short and J 3 bases short, with 8 bases between. Here the CDR3 reads CASSLQGYYEQYF. The CDR3 nucleotides read TGTGCCAGCAGCTTGCAGGGTTACTACGAGCAGTACTTC.

V usage is TRBV9 and J usage is TRBJ1-1, with D possibly TRBD1 on 5 matching bases. This CDR3 region has 14 residues. Trimming left V 3 bases short and J 5 bases short, with 14 bases between. In germline, CDR1 is SGDLS, CDR2 YYNGEE. In DNA form, the CDR3 reads TGTGCCAGCAGCGACCTCAGCGGGGGTACTGAAGCTTTCTTT. It translates to CASSDLSGGTEAFF.

In its sample, this clone was seen once. V is TRBV19 and J is TRBJ1-1; 10 bases are a match to TRBD1. With 4 bases clipped from V and 5 bases from J, the junction kept 4 bases outside the gene matches. The CDR3 runs 14 residues. In germline, CDR1 is LNHDA, CDR2 SQIVND (reference sequence). The CDR3 reads CASSRDRGWTEAFF. The CDR3 DNA follows: TGTGCCAGTAGTAGGGACAGGGGTTGGACTGAAGCTTTCTTT.

The genes are TRBV19 and TRBJ1-1; 9 bases agree with TRBD1. V gave up 4 bases and J gave up 1 base; unmatched junction bases: 10. The CDR3 runs to 17 residues. Germline-derived CDR1 and CDR2 are LNHDA and SQIVND (reference sequence). CDR3 coding DNA: TGTGCCAGTAGTAACCGGGACAGGGCTGACCAGAACACTGAAGCTTTCTTT. Amino acid sequence: CASSNRDRADQNTEAFF.

The V gene is TRBV18, the J gene TRBJ2-7; TRBD1 is a possible D gene (6 bases). Germline-derived CDR1 and CDR2 are KGHSH and LQKENI. The CDR3 sequence is 16 residues long. V was cut by 4 bases and J by 6 bases, with 22 bases left in between. The DNA of the CDR3 is TGTGCCAGCTCACTCACCTTAGACAGGCAACTAGGCGAGCAGTACTTC. It specifies CASSLTLDRQLGEQYF.

The rearrangement links TRBV12-3 or TRBV12-4 to TRBJ2-3; 8 nucleotides match TRBD1. Losses at the gene ends were 6 bases for V and 4 bases for J; bases not matched to a gene: 3. This CDR3 region has 13 residues. The CDR3 DNA reads as TGTGCCAGCAGAGGACAGGGTTCAGATACGCAGTATTTT. This sequence encodes CASRGQGSDTQYF.

The chain is built from TRBV2 and TRBJ1-3; D gene ambiguous. V was clipped by 5 bases and J by 3 bases, with 8 bases between them. The CDR3 has 13 amino acids. Per germline, CDR1 SNHLY and CDR2 FYNNEI. The chain's CDR3 is CASSQEHGNTIYF. The CDR3 nucleotides read TGTGCCAGCAGTCAGGAACATGGAAACACCATATATTTT.

This clone was found once. This chain links TRBV7-2 with TRBJ2-7; 7 bases align to TRBD2. Germline trimming cut 3 bases from V and 1 base from J; bases unmatched to any gene: 6. Germline V CDR1 and CDR2: SGHTA, FQGNSA. This CDR3 has 15 amino acids. CDR3 in amino acids: CASSFRDYTSYEQYF. DNA of the CDR3: TGTGCCAGCAGCTTCCGGGACTATACTTCCTACGAGCAGTACTTC.

The chain recombines TRBV18 with TRBJ2-1; maybe TRBD2 (6 bases). Germline CDR1 and CDR2: KGHSH and LQKENI. The CDR3 runs 15 residues. V shed 3 bases and J shed 6 bases, with 15 bases lying between them. CDR3 loop: CASSPTSSVGNEQFF. The CDR3 nucleotides read TGTGCCAGCTCACCTACTAGCTCCGTCGGCAATGAGCAGTTCTTC.

The chain combines TRBV2 with TRBJ1-5, with TRBD1 matching over 8 bases. J was trimmed by 5 bases and V by 1 base; bases with no gene match: 4. The CDR3 has 15 amino acids. CDR1 is SNHLY and CDR2 is FYNNEI in the germline V gene. This chain's CDR3 is CASSEGTGYDQPQHF. The CDR3 DNA follows: TGTGCCAGCAGTGAAGGGACAGGGTATGATCAGCCCCAGCATTTT.

This clone was detected once. The V and J genes are TRBV5-1 and TRBJ1-4; D remains ambiguous. This CDR3 is built from 13 residues. Germline V gives CDR1 SGHRS, CDR2 YFSETQ. Trimming took off 4 bases at V and 5 bases at J, with 9 bases between the two ends. CDR3 DNA sequence: TGCGCCAGCAGCCGTGGAGAAAATGAAAAACTGTTTTTT. Protein sequence: CASSRGENEKLFF.

V is TRBV5-1 and J is TRBJ1-1; D possibly corresponds to TRBD1 (5 bases). CDR1 and CDR2 (germline): SGHRS, YFSETQ. V was trimmed by 5 bases and J by 1 base, leaving 12 bases between them. CDR3 length: 14 amino acids. This CDR3 is CASSRQQANTEAFF. The CDR3 DNA is TGCGCCAGCAGTCGTCAACAGGCGAACACTGAAGCTTTCTTT.

The V call is TRBV29-1, the J call TRBJ2-5; D is unclear. CDR3 length equals 11 residues. Germline V gene data show CDR1 as SQVTM and CDR2 as ANQGSEA. Trimming pared 8 bases from V and 5 bases from J, leaving 12 bases between. CDR3 nucleotides: TGCAGCACCGACCCCGGGGAGACCCAGTACTTC. It translates to CSTDPGETQYF.